These 24 T cell receptor beta chains came from one sample sequenced in a study of blood T cell repertoires in COVID-19. The table came from immunoSEQ multiplex PCR; TCRdb's copy has only in-frame clones and leaves some out. This table holds about 78,000 clones, more than 60% found once. The sequenced sample was peripheral blood. All receptors come from a human donor in a cohort sampled during active COVID-19.

This chain connects TRBV11-2 to TRBJ2-7; no clear D gene. This CDR3 comprises 14 residues. V lost 8 bases and J 0 bases, leaving 14 bases between the germline ends. Germline values: CDR1 SGHAT, CDR2 FQNNGV. The CDR3 region is CASSASLPSYEQYF. The CDR3 nucleotides are TGTGCCAGCTCCGCCAGTCTTCCCTCCTACGAGCAGTACTTC.

This rearrangement joins TRBV27 to TRBJ1-1, with a tentative D call TRBD1 (6 bases). Germline V gene lookup returns CDR1 MNHEY and CDR2 SMNVEV (reference sequence). This CDR3 spans 14 amino acids. Trimming pared 6 bases from V and 8 bases from J, leaving 19 bases between. CDR3 in amino acids: CASSPNTGPGEAFF. CDR3 nucleotides: TGTGCCAGCAGCCCAAATACAGGGCCCGGAGAAGCTTTCTTT.

The rearrangement joins TRBV16 to TRBJ2-2; D uncertain. The CDR3 spans 14 residues. V lost 2 bases and J 0 bases, leaving 4 bases between the germline ends. Germline V lookup: CDR1 KGHSY, CDR2 FQNENV. The CDR3 here is CASSQSPNTGELFF. The DNA for the CDR3 is TGTGCCAGCAGCCAAAGCCCGAACACCGGGGAGCTGTTTTTT. The full variable domain, rest sourced from reference TRBV16 and TRBJ2-2, is GEEVAQTPKHLVRGEGQKAKLYCAPIKGHSYVFWYQQVLKNEFKFLISFQNENVFDETGMPKERFSAKCLPNSPCSLEIQATKLEDSAVYFCASSQSPNTGELFFGEGSRLTVL.

A single count supports this clone. This rearrangement joins TRBV6-5 to TRBJ2-2; 9 bases agree with TRBD1. The germline V gene has CDR1 MNHEY and CDR2 SVGAGI. Losses at the gene ends were 6 bases for V and 6 bases for J; bases not matched to a gene: 8. The CDR3 sequence is 15 residues long. This chain's CDR3 is CASSRGTGWPGELFF. In DNA form, the CDR3 reads TGTGCCAGCAGCCGCGGGACAGGGTGGCCCGGGGAGCTGTTTTTT.

The rearrangement uses TRBV6-2 or TRBV6-3 and TRBJ1-2; D call uncertain. The CDR3 runs 17 residues. Trimming took 2 bases from V and 4 from J, leaving 20 bases between them. Germline CDR1 and CDR2: MNHEY and SVGEGT. The CDR3 here is CASSYPTYDKSSYGYTF. The CDR3 nucleotides are TGTGCCAGCAGTTACCCCACCTACGACAAAAGCTCCTATGGCTACACCTTC.

The rearrangement links TRBV5-6 to TRBJ1-1; 8 bases map to TRBD1. Germline V gene lookup returns CDR1 SGHDT and CDR2 YYEEEE. Trimming cost V 5 bases and J 4 bases; bases outside gene matches: 7. This CDR3 spans 14 amino acids. In nucleotides, the CDR3 is TGTGCCAGCAGTGTGGACAGGGTCGTCACTGAAGCTTTCTTT. Translated, it gives CASSVDRVVTEAFF.

This clone was observed a handful of times. The gene calls are TRBV4-1 and TRBJ1-2, with D possibly matching TRBD1 (5 bases). The CDR3 length is 15 residues. The ends were cut back, 0 bases at V and 4 bases at J, with 12 bases in the middle. Germline lookup yields CDR1 MGHRA and CDR2 YSYEKL. CDR3 amino acids: CASSQEQALPYGYTF. Here the CDR3 DNA reads TGCGCCAGCAGCCAAGAACAGGCCCTCCCCTATGGCTACACCTTC.

The chain uses TRBV27 and TRBJ1-5; 7 bases are a match to TRBD1. Germline assignment: CDR1 MNHEY and CDR2 SMNVEV (reference sequence). The CDR3 length is 16 residues. The trim removed 6 bases at V and 2 bases at J, leaving 10 bases unmatched. The CDR3 sequence: CASRMIRGAGNQPQHF. In nucleotides, the CDR3 is TGTGCCAGCAGGATGATCAGGGGGGCGGGCAATCAGCCCCAGCATTTT.

This rearrangement joins TRBV7-3 to TRBJ2-2, with TRBD1 matching over 10 bases. This CDR3 is built from 14 residues. The V gene end was trimmed by 5 bases and the J gene end by 5 bases; junction bases not matched to a gene: 2. The V gene's germline CDR1 is SGHTA and CDR2 FQGTGA. The DNA for the CDR3 is TGTGCCAGCAGCCGGACAGGGGGTACCGGGGAGCTGTTTTTT. Translated: CASSRTGGTGELFF.

The V and J genes are TRBV6-6 and TRBJ1-3; D gene unclear. The CDR3 is 12 residues long. V lost 6 bases and J 4 bases, leaving 7 bases between the germline ends. CDR1 and CDR2 from the germline V gene are MNHNY and SVGAGI (reference sequence). This CDR3 is CASRDTGNTIYF. As DNA, the CDR3 is TGTGCCAGCAGAGATACAGGAAACACCATATATTTT.

The J gene is TRBJ2-7, the V gene TRBV10-2, with 8 nucleotides matching TRBD1. Germline-derived CDR1 and CDR2 are WSHSY and SAAADI. This CDR3 region has 14 residues. The J segment lost 6 bases and the V segment lost 2 bases, leaving 6 bases of the junction unmatched. The CDR3 DNA follows: TGCGCCAGCAGTGAGGGGACAGGAAAGCGCGAGCAGTACTTC. Residues: CASSEGTGKREQYF.

The chain is built from TRBV2 and TRBJ2-7; unclear D gene. Germline V gene data show CDR1 as SNHLY and CDR2 as FYNNEI. This CDR3 comprises 13 residues. Trimming stripped 2 bases from V and 3 bases from J, with 8 bases between. CDR3 DNA sequence: TGTGCCAGCAGTGAAATACCAGGCTACGAGCAGTACTTC. This translates into CASSEIPGYEQYF.

CDR3 coding DNA: TGTGCCAGCAGCTTAGCGGGAGGGGGTGGGGCTGAAGCTTTCTTT. This codes for CASSLAGGGGAEAFF. This chain links TRBV7-9 with TRBJ1-1; a weak D match, TRBD1 (6 bases). Trimming took 0 bases from V and 6 from J, leaving 14 bases between them. Germline V gives CDR1 SEHNR, CDR2 FQNEAQ (reference sequence). This CDR3 has 15 residues.

The V and J genes are TRBV27 and TRBJ1-2; D possibly corresponds to TRBD1 (5 bases). The V end was cut by 10 bases, the J end by 4 bases, with 25 bases between. Looked up from germline, CDR1 is MNHEY and CDR2 is SMNVEV (reference sequence). The CDR3 loop spans 16 amino acids. The CDR3 here is CATKSAGSRFGYGYTF. CDR3 DNA sequence: TGTGCCACCAAGAGTGCAGGGTCTCGCTTTGGCTATGGCTACACCTTC.

The chain carries TRBV3-1 (or the pseudogene TRBV3-2) and TRBJ2-7; D possibly corresponds to TRBD1 (6 bases). Trimming stripped 1 base from V and 6 bases from J, with 7 bases between. The CDR3 has 12 amino acids. CDR1 LGHDT and CDR2 YNNKEL come from the germline V gene (reference sequence). CDR3: CASSQVRGEQYF. The CDR3 DNA follows: TGTGCCAGCAGCCAAGTCAGGGGCGAGCAGTACTTC.

This sequence joins TRBV2 and TRBJ1-3; 7 positions match TRBD1. V shed 10 bases and J 4 bases; nucleotides not matched to a gene: 16. Germline CDR1 SNHLY, CDR2 FYNNEI. The CDR3 consists of 16 residues. The CDR3 DNA sequence: TGTGCCACCCATGGGGACAGAGGGCTAATCGGAAACACCATATATTTT. Protein sequence: CATHGDRGLIGNTIYF.

This clone was detected once. The chain carries TRBV24-1 and TRBJ2-3; 7 bases match TRBD2. V gave up 4 bases and J gave up 6 bases; unmatched junction bases: 3. Germline CDR1 is KGHDR and CDR2 is SFDVKD. The CDR3 runs to 13 residues. CDR3: CATSDARGDTQYF. DNA for the CDR3: TGTGCCACCAGTGACGCGCGGGGGGATACGCAGTATTTT.

The V gene is TRBV19, the J gene TRBJ1-5, with TRBD1 as a possible D gene (6 bases). The ends were cut back, 0 bases at V and 6 bases at J, with 12 bases in the middle. This CDR3 has 15 amino acids. Germline V lookup: CDR1 LNHDA, CDR2 SQIVND (reference sequence). The CDR3 sequence is CASSIDQGTPQPQHF. CDR3 nucleotide sequence: TGTGCCAGTAGTATAGATCAGGGGACCCCTCAGCCCCAGCATTTT.

A few counts support this clone. CDR3 amino acids: CASSFGDFSYEQYF. The CDR3 DNA is TGCGCCAGCAGCTTCGGGGACTTCTCCTACGAGCAGTACTTC. The chain is built from TRBV5-1 and TRBJ2-7; tentatively, D is TRBD2 (6 bases). V gave up 2 bases and J gave up 0 bases, with 9 bases separating them. Germline V lookup: CDR1 SGHRS, CDR2 YFSETQ. The CDR3 length is 14 residues.

This clone was observed a handful of times. J is TRBJ1-1 and V is TRBV2; TRBD1 agrees at 8 bases. This CDR3 has 12 amino acids. The germline gives CDR1 SNHLY, CDR2 FYNNEI. V trimming: 7 bases; J trimming: 4 bases; junction bases outside the gene matches: 2. As DNA, the CDR3 is TGTGCCAGCAACAGGGGGTTCACTGAAGCTTTCTTT. This translates into CASNRGFTEAFF.

CDR3 nucleotides: TGTGCCAGCAGCTCACCTAGCGGGGGAGGCACCGGGGAGCTGTTTTTT. This encodes CASSSPSGGGTGELFF. The chain uses TRBV7-9 and TRBJ2-2; TRBD2 matches at 10 bases. CDR1 and CDR2 (germline): SEHNR, FQNEAQ (reference sequence). The CDR3 spans 16 residues. V gave up 4 bases and J gave up 4 bases; unmatched junction bases: 6.

V and J are TRBV7-6 and TRBJ2-7; 7 nucleotides match TRBD2. This CDR3 has 14 residues. Trimming at V came to 5 bases and at J to 6 bases, leaving 10 bases not matched to a gene. The germline V gene encodes CDR1 SGHVS and CDR2 FNYEAQ. CDR3 nucleotides: TGTGCCAGCAGCCTTAAGGGGTCGGGGGGCGAGCAGTACTTC. Translated, it gives CASSLKGSGGEQYF.

In its sample, this clone was seen once. The CDR3 loop is CASSHSPFAGNTIYF. CDR3 DNA sequence: TGTGCCAGCAGCCATAGTCCCTTTGCCGGAAACACCATATATTTT. The V and J genes are TRBV9 and TRBJ1-3; D gene ambiguous. Germline assignment: CDR1 SGDLS and CDR2 YYNGEE. V lost 4 bases to trimming and J lost 4 bases, with 15 bases between them. The CDR3 is 15 amino acids.

The rearrangement uses TRBV5-6 and TRBJ2-5; D is perhaps TRBD1 (7 bases). The CDR3 length is 18 residues. Trimming left V 4 bases short and J 2 bases short, with 24 bases between. The germline CDR1 and CDR2 sequences are SGHDT and YYEEEE. CDR3: CASSRRDSSFPFQETQYF. The CDR3 nucleotides are TGTGCCAGCAGCCGGAGGGACAGTAGTTTTCCTTTTCAAGAGACCCAGTACTTC.